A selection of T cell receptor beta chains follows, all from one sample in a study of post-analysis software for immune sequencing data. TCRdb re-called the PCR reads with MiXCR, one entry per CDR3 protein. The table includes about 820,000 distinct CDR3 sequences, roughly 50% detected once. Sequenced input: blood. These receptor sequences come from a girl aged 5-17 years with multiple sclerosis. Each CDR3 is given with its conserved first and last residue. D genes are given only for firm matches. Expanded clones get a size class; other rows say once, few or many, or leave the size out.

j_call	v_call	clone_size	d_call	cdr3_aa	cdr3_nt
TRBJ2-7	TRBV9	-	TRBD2	CASSPRAGANYEQYF	TGTGCCAGCAGCCCCCGGGCGGGAGCAAACTACGAGCAGTACTTC
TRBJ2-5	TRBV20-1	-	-	CSARDNQGPPVEAQYF	TGCAGTGCTAGAGATAACCAGGGTCCTCCGGTTGAGGCCCAGTACTTC
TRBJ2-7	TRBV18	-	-	CASSDWDPAYEQYF	TGTGCCAGCTCGGACTGGGACCCAGCCTACGAGCAGTACTTC
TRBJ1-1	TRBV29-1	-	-	CSVRRGARDTEAFF	TGCAGCGTCCGCCGGGGGGCGCGAGACACTGAAGCTTTCTTT
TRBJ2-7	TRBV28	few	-	CASSSGPLTLYEQYF	TGTGCCAGCAGTTCGGGACCGCTGACCCTCTACGAGCAGTACTTC
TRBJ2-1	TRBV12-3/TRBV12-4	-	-	CASRGTLDEQFF	TGTGCCAGCAGGGGAACTTTGGATGAGCAGTTCTTC
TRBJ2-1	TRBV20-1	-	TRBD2	CSARAGLAGGSSYNEQFF	TGCAGTGCTAGAGCCGGACTAGCGGGAGGGAGCTCCTACAATGAGCAGTTCTTC
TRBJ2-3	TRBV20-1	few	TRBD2	CSASLSGGGRTDTQYF	TGCAGTGCTAGCCTATCAGGCGGGGGTCGAACAGATACGCAGTATTTT
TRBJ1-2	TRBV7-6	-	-	CASSRGRGNYGYTF	TGTGCCAGCAGCCGCGGGCGGGGGAACTATGGCTACACCTTC
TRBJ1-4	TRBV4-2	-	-	CASSPSWGNEKLFF	TGTGCCAGCAGCCCCTCCTGGGGGAATGAAAAACTGTTTTTT
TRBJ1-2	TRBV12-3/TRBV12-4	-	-	CASSGIDNYGYTF	TGTGCCAGCAGCGGAATCGATAACTATGGCTACACCTTC
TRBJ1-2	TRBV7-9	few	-	CASSLDIREGYTF	TGTGCCAGCAGCTTAGATATAAGGGAAGGCTACACCTTC
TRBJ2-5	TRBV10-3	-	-	CATSVGAETQYF	TGTGCCACCTCAGTAGGGGCGGAGACCCAGTACTTC
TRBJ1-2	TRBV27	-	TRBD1	CASSHQGQGYGYTF	TGTGCCAGCAGTCACCAAGGACAGGGCTATGGCTACACCTTC
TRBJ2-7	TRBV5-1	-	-	CASSSLKGTEQYF	TGCGCCAGCAGCTCGTTGAAGGGGACGGAGCAGTACTTC
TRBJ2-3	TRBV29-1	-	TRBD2	CSVGTSEADTQYF	TGCAGCGTGGGGACTAGCGAGGCAGATACGCAGTATTTT
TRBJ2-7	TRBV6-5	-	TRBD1	CASSIDRVQRYF	TGTGCCAGCAGTATTGACAGGGTGCAACGGTACTTC
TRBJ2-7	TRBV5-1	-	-	CASSWTAPGSYEQYF	TGCGCCAGCAGCTGGACAGCTCCCGGCTCCTACGAGCAGTACTTC
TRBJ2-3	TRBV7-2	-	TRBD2	CASSLISGITDTQYF	TGTGCCAGCAGCTTAATTAGCGGGATCACAGATACGCAGTATTTT
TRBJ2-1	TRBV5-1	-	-	CASSMVSGLNEQFF	TGCGCCAGCAGCATGGTCTCGGGGCTGAATGAGCAGTTCTTC
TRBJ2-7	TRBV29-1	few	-	CSVEGLEGIGYEQYF	TGCAGCGTTGAAGGGCTAGAGGGGATCGGTTACGAGCAGTACTTC
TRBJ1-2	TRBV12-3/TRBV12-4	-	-	CASSFGRAYGYTF	TGTGCCAGCAGTTTTGGCAGGGCCTATGGCTACACCTTC
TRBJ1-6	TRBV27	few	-	CASSPGNPYNSPLHF	TGTGCCAGCAGTCCAGGGAACCCCTATAATTCACCCCTCCACTTT
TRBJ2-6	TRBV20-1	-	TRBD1	CSARERPTGGAEANVLTF	TGCAGTGCTAGAGAGCGCCCGACAGGGGGCGCTGAGGCCAACGTCCTGACTTTC
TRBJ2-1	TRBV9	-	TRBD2	CASSPDPRGKDNEQFF	TGTGCCAGCAGCCCTGACCCGCGGGGGAAGGACAATGAGCAGTTCTTC
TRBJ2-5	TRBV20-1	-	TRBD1	CSAHRGTNQETQYF	TGCAGTGCTCACAGGGGTACGAACCAAGAGACCCAGTACTTC
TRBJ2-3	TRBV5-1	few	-	CASTPVQRSTDTQYF	TGCGCCAGCACCCCGGTACAGCGGAGCACAGATACGCAGTATTTT
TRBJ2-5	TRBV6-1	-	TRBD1	CASSVDRGLETQYF	TGTGCCAGCAGTGTGGACAGGGGGCTGGAGACCCAGTACTTC